This TCR beta chain was captured by sequencing in a study of T cell responses to AZD1222 COVID-19 vaccine. Details on this clone: Its antigen is unknown.

The table came from immunoSEQ multiplex PCR; TCRdb's copy has only in-frame clones and leaves some out. The table records over 100,000 clones, roughly 93% of them present only once. Study-wide results and limits: At baseline, just a handful of AZD1222 recipients tested seropositive. Recipients of two AZD1222 doses showed rising Spike-specific TCR breadth and depth. Among the donors, most were white British and more were female, and clonal diversity was possibly underestimated. Distributed over spike, vaccine-associated CD4 TCRs predominated at 160-218 and 743-854.

V lost 0 bases and J lost 2, with 8 bases in between. CDR1 and CDR2 (germline): SGHRS, YFSETQ. This CDR3 spans 14 amino acids. The input for sequencing was peripheral blood, taken 28 days after the second AZD1222 dose. The TCR comes from an adult who received the AZD1222 COVID-19 vaccine. V usage is TRBV5-1 and J usage is TRBJ2-5; a weak D match, TRBD1 (5 bases). The CDR3 sequence: CASSLGGGQETQYF. The CDR3 nucleotides are TGCGCCAGCAGCTTGGGGGGCGGACAAGAGACCCAGTACTTC.